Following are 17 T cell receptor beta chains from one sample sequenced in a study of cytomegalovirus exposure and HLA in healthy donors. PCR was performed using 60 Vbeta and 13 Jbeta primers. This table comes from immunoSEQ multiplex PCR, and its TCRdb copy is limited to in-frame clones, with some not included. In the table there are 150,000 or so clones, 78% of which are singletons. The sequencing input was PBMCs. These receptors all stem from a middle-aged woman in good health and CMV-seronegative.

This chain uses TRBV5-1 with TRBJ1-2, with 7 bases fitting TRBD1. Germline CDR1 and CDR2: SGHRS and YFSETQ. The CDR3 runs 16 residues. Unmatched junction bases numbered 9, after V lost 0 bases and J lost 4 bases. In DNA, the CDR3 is TGCGCCAGCAGCTTGGCCCCCGGGACAGCCATCTATGGCTACACCTTC. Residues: CASSLAPGTAIYGYTF.

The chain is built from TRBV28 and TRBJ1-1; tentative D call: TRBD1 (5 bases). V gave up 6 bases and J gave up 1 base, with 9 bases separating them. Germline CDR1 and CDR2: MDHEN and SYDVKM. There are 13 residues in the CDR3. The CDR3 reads CASRRTGNTEAFF. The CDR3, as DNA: TGTGCCAGCAGACGCACAGGGAACACTGAAGCTTTCTTT.

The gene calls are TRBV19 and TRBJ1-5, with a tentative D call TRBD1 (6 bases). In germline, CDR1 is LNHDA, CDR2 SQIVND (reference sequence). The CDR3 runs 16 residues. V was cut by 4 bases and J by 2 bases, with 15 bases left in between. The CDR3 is CASSTVISGGNQPQHF. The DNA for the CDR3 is TGTGCCAGTAGTACCGTGATTTCAGGGGGCAATCAGCCCCAGCATTTT.

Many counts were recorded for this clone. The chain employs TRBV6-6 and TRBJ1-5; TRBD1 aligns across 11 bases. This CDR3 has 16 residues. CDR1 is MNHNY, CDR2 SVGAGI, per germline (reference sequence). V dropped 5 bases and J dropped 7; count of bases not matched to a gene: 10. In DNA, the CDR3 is TGTGCCAGCAGTCCTCCGGGACAGGGGGACAGCCAGCCCCAGCATTTT. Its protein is CASSPPGQGDSQPQHF.

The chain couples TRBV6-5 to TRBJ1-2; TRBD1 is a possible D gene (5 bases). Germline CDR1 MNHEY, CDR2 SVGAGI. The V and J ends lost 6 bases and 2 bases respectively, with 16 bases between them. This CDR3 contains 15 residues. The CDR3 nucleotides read TGTGCCAGCAGCCAAGGGGTACAGTTGAACTATGGCTACACCTTC. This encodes CASSQGVQLNYGYTF.

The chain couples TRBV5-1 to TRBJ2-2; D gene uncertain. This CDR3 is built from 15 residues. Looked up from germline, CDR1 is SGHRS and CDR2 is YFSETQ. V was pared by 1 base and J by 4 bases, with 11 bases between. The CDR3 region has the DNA TGCGCCAGCAGCTTGACAGTTCAAACCACCGGGGAGCTGTTTTTT. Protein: CASSLTVQTTGELFF.

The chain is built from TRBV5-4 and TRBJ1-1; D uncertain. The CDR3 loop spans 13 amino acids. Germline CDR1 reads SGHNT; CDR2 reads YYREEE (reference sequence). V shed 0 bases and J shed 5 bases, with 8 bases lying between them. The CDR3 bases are TGTGCCAGCAGCTTGGGCAGGAAGACTGAAGCTTTCTTT. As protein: CASSLGRKTEAFF.

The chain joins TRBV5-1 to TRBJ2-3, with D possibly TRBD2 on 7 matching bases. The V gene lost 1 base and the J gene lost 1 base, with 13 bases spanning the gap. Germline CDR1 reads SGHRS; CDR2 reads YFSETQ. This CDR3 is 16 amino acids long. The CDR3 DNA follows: TGCGCCAGCAGCTTGCGCGGGGAGGGGGGCACAGATACGCAGTATTTT. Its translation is CASSLRGEGGTDTQYF.

This CDR3 is CATSGGDSTDTQYF. The CDR3 DNA follows: TGTGCCACTAGCGGGGGGGATAGCACAGATACGCAGTATTTT. The V and J genes are TRBV19 and TRBJ2-3; 12 bases are shared with TRBD2. Germline V gives CDR1 LNHDA, CDR2 SQIVND (reference sequence). The V segment lost 10 bases and the J segment 0 bases; nucleotides outside the gene matches: 2. This CDR3 has 14 amino acids.

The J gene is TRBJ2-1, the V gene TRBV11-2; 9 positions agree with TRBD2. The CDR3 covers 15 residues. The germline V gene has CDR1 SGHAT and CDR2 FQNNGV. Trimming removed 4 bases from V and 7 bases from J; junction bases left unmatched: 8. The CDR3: CASSSGLAGSNEQFF. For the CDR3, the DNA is TGTGCCAGCAGCTCCGGCCTAGCGGGGAGTAATGAGCAGTTCTTC.

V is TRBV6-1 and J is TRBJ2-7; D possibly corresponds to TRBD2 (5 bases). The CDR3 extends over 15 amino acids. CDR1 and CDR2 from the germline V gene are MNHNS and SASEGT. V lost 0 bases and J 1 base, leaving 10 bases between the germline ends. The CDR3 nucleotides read TGTGCCAGCAGTGAAGCCCTAGCAGTTTCCTACGAGCAGTACTTC. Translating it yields CASSEALAVSYEQYF.

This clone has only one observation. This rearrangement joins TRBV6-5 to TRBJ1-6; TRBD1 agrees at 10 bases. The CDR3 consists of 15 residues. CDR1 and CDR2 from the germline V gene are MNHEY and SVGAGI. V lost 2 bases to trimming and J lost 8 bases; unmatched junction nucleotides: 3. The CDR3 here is CASSYVGTGDSPLHF. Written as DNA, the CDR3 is TGTGCCAGCAGTTACGTTGGGACAGGGGATTCACCCCTCCACTTT.

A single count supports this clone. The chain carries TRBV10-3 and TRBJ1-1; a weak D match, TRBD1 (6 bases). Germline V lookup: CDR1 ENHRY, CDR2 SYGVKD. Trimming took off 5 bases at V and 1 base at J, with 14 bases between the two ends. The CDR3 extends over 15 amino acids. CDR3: CAISPRGGGNTEAFF. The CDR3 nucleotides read TGTGCCATCAGTCCCCGAGGGGGTGGGAACACTGAAGCTTTCTTT.

In nucleotides, the CDR3 is TGTGCCAGCAGCCCGGGACAGGTGAACACTGAAGCTTTCTTT. This codes for CASSPGQVNTEAFF. The rearrangement joins TRBV7-3 to TRBJ1-1; 8 nucleotides agree with TRBD1. The CDR3 contains 14 residues. Germline values: CDR1 SGHTA, CDR2 FQGTGA. J lost 0 bases, V lost 5 bases, and 2 bases had no gene match.

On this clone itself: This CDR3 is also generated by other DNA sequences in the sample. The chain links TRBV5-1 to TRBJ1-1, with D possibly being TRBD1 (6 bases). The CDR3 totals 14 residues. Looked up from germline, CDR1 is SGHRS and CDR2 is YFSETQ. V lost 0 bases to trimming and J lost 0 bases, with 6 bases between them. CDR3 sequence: CASSLGQVNTEAFF. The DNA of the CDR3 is TGCGCCAGCAGCTTGGGACAGGTGAACACTGAAGCTTTCTTT.

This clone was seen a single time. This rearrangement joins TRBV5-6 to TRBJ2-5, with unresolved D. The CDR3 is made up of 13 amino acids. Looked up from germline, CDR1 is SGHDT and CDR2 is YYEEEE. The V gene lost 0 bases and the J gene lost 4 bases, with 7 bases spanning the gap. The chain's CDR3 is CASSLGSGETQYF. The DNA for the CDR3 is TGTGCCAGCAGCTTGGGCAGTGGAGAGACCCAGTACTTC.

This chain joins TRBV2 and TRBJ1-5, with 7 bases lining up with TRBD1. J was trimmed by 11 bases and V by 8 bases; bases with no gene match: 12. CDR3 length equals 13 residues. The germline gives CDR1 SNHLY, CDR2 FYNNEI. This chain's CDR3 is CASSGTAQSAQHF. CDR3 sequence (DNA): TGTGCCAGCTCCGGGACAGCACAATCAGCCCAGCATTTT.